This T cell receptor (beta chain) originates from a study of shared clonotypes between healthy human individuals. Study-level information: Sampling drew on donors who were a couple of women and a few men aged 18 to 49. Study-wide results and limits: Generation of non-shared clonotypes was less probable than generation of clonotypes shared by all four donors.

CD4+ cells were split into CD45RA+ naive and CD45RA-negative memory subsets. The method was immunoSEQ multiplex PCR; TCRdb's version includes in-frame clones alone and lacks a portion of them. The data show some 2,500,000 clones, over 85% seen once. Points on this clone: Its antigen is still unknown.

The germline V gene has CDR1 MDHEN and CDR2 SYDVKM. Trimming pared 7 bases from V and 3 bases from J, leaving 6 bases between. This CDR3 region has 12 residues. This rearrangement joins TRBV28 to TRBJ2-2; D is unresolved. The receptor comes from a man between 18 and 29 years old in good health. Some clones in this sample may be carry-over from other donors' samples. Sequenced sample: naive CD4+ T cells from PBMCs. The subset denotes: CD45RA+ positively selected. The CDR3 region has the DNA TGTGCCAGCAAGATGTACACCGGGGAGCTGTTTTTT. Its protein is CASKMYTGELFF.